These 16 T cell receptor beta chains originate from one sample sequenced in a study of blood T cell repertoires in COVID-19 (dated by TCRdb to 2020 to 2021). Libraries came from the immunoSEQ multiplex PCR assay. Drawn from immuneACCESS, this table holds only the in-frame rearrangements with V and J called that TCRdb kept. Clones are partly lost; checked studies trace under half to an unresolved V gene and leave the rest unexplained. The sample data list roughly 100,000 clones, and approximately 86% of these were observed just once. The ten largest clones take up about 3% of the sample. The sequenced sample was peripheral blood. The receptors here all came from a man aged 45-65 years with active or convalescent COVID-19.

V is TRBV5-4 and J is TRBJ1-2; a weak D match, TRBD1 (5 bases). CDR1 is SGHNT and CDR2 is YYREEE in the germline V gene (reference sequence). This CDR3 has 13 residues. Trimming pared 0 bases from V and 6 bases from J, leaving 9 bases between. This CDR3 reads CASSLEGLDGYTF. DNA for the CDR3: TGTGCCAGCAGCTTGGAGGGGCTGGATGGCTACACCTTC.

V and J are TRBV6-5 and TRBJ2-1; a possible D gene is TRBD2 (6 bases). Looked up from germline, CDR1 is MNHEY and CDR2 is SVGAGI. The CDR3 has 13 residues. V lost 5 bases, J lost 3 bases, and 8 bases lay in between. CDR3 amino acids: CASSLAIYNEQFF. The CDR3 DNA follows: TGTGCCAGCAGTCTAGCGATCTACAATGAGCAGTTCTTC.

The chain uses TRBV19 and TRBJ1-2; D remains unclear. Germline V lookup: CDR1 LNHDA, CDR2 SQIVND (reference sequence). The CDR3 length is 12 residues. V was clipped by 7 bases and J by 8 bases, with 14 bases between them. CDR3 in DNA: TGTGCCAGTAATACCTTGGAGTACGGCTACACCTTC. Amino acid sequence: CASNTLEYGYTF.

The chain couples TRBV12-3 or TRBV12-4 to TRBJ1-6; the D is unclear. CDR3 length equals 13 residues. Between the trimmed V and J ends, which lost 3 bases and 7 bases, there was a span of 7 bases. This CDR3 reads CASSFVENSPLHF. DNA for the CDR3: TGTGCCAGCAGTTTCGTGGAGAATTCACCCCTCCACTTT.

The chain employs TRBV5-1 and TRBJ1-1, with TRBD1 identical over 12 bases. The germline gives CDR1 SGHRS, CDR2 YFSETQ. The junction had 9 bases not matched to a gene; V was cut back by 4 bases and J by 5 bases. The CDR3 spans 16 residues. CDR3 sequence reads: CASSHGTGGAGTEAFF. In DNA, the CDR3 is TGCGCCAGCAGCCATGGGACAGGGGGCGCCGGGACTGAAGCTTTCTTT.

The chain carries TRBV10-2 and TRBJ1-2, with D possibly matching TRBD1 (6 bases). Trimming shortened V by 0 bases and J by 8 bases, and 13 bases separated the two germline ends. The CDR3 consists of 14 residues. Germline V gene lookup returns CDR1 WSHSY and CDR2 SAAADI. CDR3 residues: CASSESTGRGGYTF. In DNA, the CDR3 is TGCGCCAGCAGTGAGTCGACCGGCAGGGGCGGCTACACCTTC.

This clone came up a few times. The chain is built from TRBV4-1 and TRBJ1-5, with D uncertain. Trimming took off 0 bases at V and 0 bases at J, with 9 bases between the two ends. The CDR3 loop spans 16 amino acids. Looked up from germline, CDR1 is MGHRA and CDR2 is YSYEKL. The CDR3 region is CASSQEPRVSNQPQHF. CDR3 DNA sequence: TGCGCCAGCAGCCAAGAACCGCGGGTTAGCAATCAGCCCCAGCATTTT.

The chain recombines TRBV6-2 or TRBV6-3 with TRBJ2-1; 12 bases line up with TRBD2. J lost 4 bases, V lost 0 bases, and 10 bases had no gene match. This CDR3 is 19 amino acids long. CDR1 MNHEY and CDR2 SVGEGT come from the germline V gene. CDR3 protein: CASSYSITTSGGGYNEQFF. CDR3 coding DNA: TGTGCCAGCAGTTACTCAATAACGACTAGCGGGGGCGGGTACAATGAGCAGTTCTTC.

This chain uses TRBV10-3 with TRBJ2-3; D uncertain. Germline V gene lookup returns CDR1 ENHRY and CDR2 SYGVKD. This CDR3 contains 14 residues. V lost 3 bases to trimming and J lost 0 bases, with 7 bases between them. The chain's CDR3 is CAISDPPSTDTQYF. Here the CDR3 DNA reads TGTGCCATCAGTGACCCCCCTAGCACAGATACGCAGTATTTT.

The genes are TRBV7-6 and TRBJ1-1, with D unresolved. The CDR3 covers 13 residues. CDR1 and CDR2 (germline): SGHVS, FNYEAQ. Trimming shortened V by 5 bases and J by 1 base, and 8 bases separated the two germline ends. Here the CDR3 reads CASSPGPNTEAFF. CDR3 coding DNA: TGTGCCAGCAGCCCTGGGCCGAACACTGAAGCTTTCTTT.

The rearrangement links TRBV5-1 to TRBJ1-1; D ambiguous. Trimming removed 1 base from V and 0 bases from J, with 7 bases in between. Germline V gene lookup returns CDR1 SGHRS and CDR2 YFSETQ. The CDR3 sequence is 14 residues long. Here the CDR3 DNA reads TGCGCCAGCAGCTTGAACACCCTGAACACTGAAGCTTTCTTT. It yields the protein CASSLNTLNTEAFF. Variable domain in full (rest from reference TRBV5-1 and TRBJ1-1): KAGVTQTPRYLIKTRGQQVTLSCSPISGHRSVSWYQQTPGQGLQFLFEYFSETQRNKGNFPGRFSGRQFSNSRSEMNVSTLELGDSALYLCASSLNTLNTEAFFGQGTRLTVV.

This clone appeared a few times. The chain carries TRBV13 and TRBJ2-3; 9 nucleotides agree with TRBD2. Germline trimming cut 0 bases from V and 6 bases from J; bases unmatched to any gene: 7. Germline CDR1 reads PRHDT; CDR2 reads FYEKMQ (reference sequence). There are 16 residues in the CDR3. DNA for the CDR3: TGTGCCAGCAGCTTAGGTGGGCGGGGGGGCCACGATACGCAGTATTTT. This codes for CASSLGGRGGHDTQYF.

The gene calls are TRBV10-3 and TRBJ1-1; the D gene is possibly TRBD1 (6 bases). The ends were cut back, 5 bases at V and 1 base at J, with 17 bases in the middle. The CDR3 is made up of 16 amino acids. The germline CDR1 and CDR2 sequences are ENHRY and SYGVKD. CDR3 in amino acids: CAISYREGLSNTEAFF. Here the CDR3 DNA reads TGTGCCATCAGTTACAGGGAGGGGTTATCGAACACTGAAGCTTTCTTT.

The chain links TRBV28 to TRBJ1-1; D gene unclear. This CDR3 region has 13 residues. Germline V CDR1 and CDR2: MDHEN, SYDVKM. The V and J ends lost 7 bases and 0 bases respectively, with 9 bases between them. This CDR3 reads CASTRPLNTEAFF. The CDR3 region has the DNA TGTGCCAGCACCAGGCCGCTGAACACTGAAGCTTTCTTT. Full variable domain (outside the CDR3, taken from reference TRBV28 and TRBJ1-1): DVKVTQSSRYLVKRTGEKVFLECVQDMDHENMFWYRQDPGLGLRLIYFSYDVKMKEKGDIPEGYSVSREKKERFSLILESASTNQTSMYLCASTRPLNTEAFFGQGTRLTVV.

This chain connects TRBV28 to TRBJ1-6, with D perhaps matching TRBD1 (5 bases). Trimming took 6 bases from V and 0 from J, leaving 18 bases between them. Germline CDR1 and CDR2: MDHEN and SYDVKM. This CDR3 is 18 amino acids long. In DNA form, the CDR3 reads TGTGCCAGCAGCTACTCCAGGGCGGCGAGCTCCTATAATTCACCCCTCCACTTT. Encoded protein: CASSYSRAASSYNSPLHF.

The chain combines TRBV4-1 with TRBJ1-2; possibly TRBD1 for D (6 bases). Trimming left V 4 bases short and J 4 bases short, with 16 bases between. This CDR3 has 15 amino acids. Germline lookup yields CDR1 MGHRA and CDR2 YSYEKL. The CDR3 loop reads CASSPGEGLAYGYTF. The CDR3 DNA reads TGCGCCAGCAGCCCAGGGGAGGGGTTAGCCTATGGCTACACCTTC.